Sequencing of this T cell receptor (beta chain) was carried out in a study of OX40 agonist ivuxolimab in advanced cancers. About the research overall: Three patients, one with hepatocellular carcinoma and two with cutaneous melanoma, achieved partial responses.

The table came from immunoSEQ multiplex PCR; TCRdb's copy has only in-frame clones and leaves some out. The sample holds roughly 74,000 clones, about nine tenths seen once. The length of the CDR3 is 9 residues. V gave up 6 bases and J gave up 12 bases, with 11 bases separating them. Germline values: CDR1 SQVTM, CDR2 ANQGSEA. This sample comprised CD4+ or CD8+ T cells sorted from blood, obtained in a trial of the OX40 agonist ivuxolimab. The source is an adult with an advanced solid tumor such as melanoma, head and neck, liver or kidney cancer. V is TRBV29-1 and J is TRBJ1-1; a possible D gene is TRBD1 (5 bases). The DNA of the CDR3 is TGCAGCGTAGGGGACGTTTCTTTCTTT. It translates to CSVGDVSFF.